Listed here is a single T cell receptor beta chain. Original methodology: The assay estimated nucleated cells by amplifying reference gene primers. Measured with immunoSEQ multiplex PCR; TCRdb has only the in-frame clones, and not every one. From that table come the V and J calls and clone size; the DNA was used to work out D and trimming. The table has more than 350,000 clones, more than 70% seen once. The sample originates from a study of blood T cell repertoires in COVID-19. About the research overall: Researchers got acute and convalescent COVID-19 samples from the United States, Italy and Spain.

Germline values: CDR1 SGHRS, CDR2 YFSETQ. The CDR3 loop spans 13 amino acids. Trimming took 4 bases from V and 4 from J; bases not matched to a gene: 5. Participants classified as exposed had met a COVID-19 case within 2 weeks before study entry. This TCR was recovered from a woman aged 18-29 years who had been exposed to COVID-19. The chain employs TRBV5-1 and TRBJ2-7; 7 nucleotides agree with TRBD1. Sequenced material: PBMCs or T cells enriched from blood (not recorded which). The CDR3 is CASSMTGKYEQYF. CDR3 in DNA: TGCGCCAGCAGCATGACAGGGAAATACGAGCAGTACTTC.